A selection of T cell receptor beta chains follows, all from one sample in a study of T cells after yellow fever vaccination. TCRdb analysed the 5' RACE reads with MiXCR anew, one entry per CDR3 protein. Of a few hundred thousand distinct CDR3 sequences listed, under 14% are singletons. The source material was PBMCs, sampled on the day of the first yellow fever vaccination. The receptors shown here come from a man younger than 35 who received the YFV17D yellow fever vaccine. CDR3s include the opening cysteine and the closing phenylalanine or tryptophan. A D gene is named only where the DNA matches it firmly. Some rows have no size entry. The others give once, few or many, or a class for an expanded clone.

CDR3 protein: CASSQVTGGETQYF
CDR3 DNA: TGCGCCAGCAGCCAAGTGACAGGAGGAGAGACCCAGTACTTC
D gene: .
V gene: TRBV4-1
J gene: TRBJ2-5
clone size: .

CDR3 protein: CSARDSRGATYEQYF
CDR3 DNA: TGCAGTGCTAGAGATTCGCGGGGGGCAACCTACGAGCAGTACTTC
D gene: TRBD2
V gene: TRBV20-1
J gene: TRBJ2-7
clone size: .

CDR3 protein: CSVGIGTSTDTQYF
CDR3 DNA: TGCAGCGTTGGGATTGGTACTAGCACAGATACGCAGTATTTT
D gene: .
V gene: TRBV29-1
J gene: TRBJ2-3
clone size: .

CDR3 protein: CASSQEITVSGNTIYF
CDR3 DNA: TGCGCCAGCAGCCAAGAAATTACGGTTTCTGGAAACACCATATATTTT
D gene: .
V gene: TRBV4-1
J gene: TRBJ1-3
clone size: .

CDR3 protein: CASSFKQGAKNIQYF
CDR3 DNA: TGTGCCAGCAGCTTCAAACAGGGGGCCAAAAACATTCAGTACTTC
D gene: TRBD1
V gene: TRBV5-6
J gene: TRBJ2-4
clone size: few

CDR3 protein: CASSFSRGPGELFF
CDR3 DNA: TGTGCCAGCAGCTTCAGCAGGGGGCCCGGGGAGCTGTTTTTT
D gene: TRBD1
V gene: TRBV5-4
J gene: TRBJ2-2
clone size: .

CDR3 protein: CSVVVLNRGTEAFF
CDR3 DNA: TGCAGCGTGGTGGTCTTGAATAGAGGCACTGAAGCTTTCTTT
D gene: .
V gene: TRBV29-1
J gene: TRBJ1-1
clone size: .

CDR3 protein: CASSLHTGWETQYF
CDR3 DNA: TGTGCCAGCAGTCTGCACACAGGGTGGGAGACCCAGTACTTC
D gene: .
V gene: TRBV28
J gene: TRBJ2-5
clone size: .

CDR3 protein: CASRPWTSGGAETQYF
CDR3 DNA: TGTGCCAGCCGACCCTGGACTAGCGGGGGAGCAGAGACCCAGTACTTC
D gene: TRBD2
V gene: TRBV6-1
J gene: TRBJ2-5
clone size: .

CDR3 protein: CSAISTDRGSDTQYF
CDR3 DNA: TGCAGTGCAATATCTACGGACAGGGGATCAGATACGCAGTATTTT
D gene: TRBD1
V gene: TRBV20-1
J gene: TRBJ2-3
clone size: many

CDR3 protein: CASSLGGGMETQYF
CDR3 DNA: TGTGCCAGCAGTCTTGGAGGGGGCATGGAGACCCAGTACTTC
D gene: .
V gene: TRBV12-3/TRBV12-4
J gene: TRBJ2-5
clone size: .

CDR3 protein: CASTAGVVRSPLHF
CDR3 DNA: TGCGCCAGCACCGCCGGGGTGGTGCGTTCACCCCTCCACTTT
D gene: .
V gene: TRBV5-1
J gene: TRBJ1-6
clone size: few

CDR3 protein: CSVDRGGRETQYF
CDR3 DNA: TGCAGCGTTGATCGGGGGGGCCGGGAGACCCAGTACTTC
D gene: TRBD2
V gene: TRBV29-1
J gene: TRBJ2-5
clone size: .

CDR3 protein: CASSPRGGGDQPQHF
CDR3 DNA: TGTGCCAGCTCCCCGAGAGGGGGCGGGGATCAGCCCCAGCATTTT
D gene: TRBD1
V gene: TRBV18
J gene: TRBJ1-5
clone size: .

CDR3 protein: CASSPPGTGGNSPLHF
CDR3 DNA: TGCGCCAGCAGCCCGCCCGGGACAGGGGGAAATTCACCCCTCCACTTT
D gene: TRBD1
V gene: TRBV5-1
J gene: TRBJ1-6
clone size: few

CDR3 protein: CSVVRGHPPQDTQYF
CDR3 DNA: TGCAGCGTTGTTCGGGGGCATCCACCCCAGGATACGCAGTATTTT
D gene: .
V gene: TRBV29-1
J gene: TRBJ2-3
clone size: few

CDR3 protein: CASSSRGRGETQYF
CDR3 DNA: TGTGCCAGCAGTTCAAGGGGGCGCGGGGAGACCCAGTACTTC
D gene: TRBD1
V gene: TRBV28
J gene: TRBJ2-5
clone size: .

CDR3 protein: CASRLGRQATLYSNQPQHF
CDR3 DNA: TGTGCCAGCAGACTTGGGCGGCAGGCAACTCTTTATAGCAATCAGCCCCAGCATTTT
D gene: .
V gene: TRBV28
J gene: TRBJ1-5
clone size: few

CDR3 protein: CASSPDWGTNEKLFF
CDR3 DNA: TGTGCCAGCAGCCCAGACTGGGGAACTAATGAAAAACTGTTTTTT
D gene: .
V gene: TRBV6-1
J gene: TRBJ1-4
clone size: .

CDR3 protein: CAISLADTPTDTQYF
CDR3 DNA: TGTGCCATCAGTCTAGCGGACACCCCCACAGATACGCAGTATTTT
D gene: TRBD2
V gene: TRBV10-3
J gene: TRBJ2-3
clone size: few